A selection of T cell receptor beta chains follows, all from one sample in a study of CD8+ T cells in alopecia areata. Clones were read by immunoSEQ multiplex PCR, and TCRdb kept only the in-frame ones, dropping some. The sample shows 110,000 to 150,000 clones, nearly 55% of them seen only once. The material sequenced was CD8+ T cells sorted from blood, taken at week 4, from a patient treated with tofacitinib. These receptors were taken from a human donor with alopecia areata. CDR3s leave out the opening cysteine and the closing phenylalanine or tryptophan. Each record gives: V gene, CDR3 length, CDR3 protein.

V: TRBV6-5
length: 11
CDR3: ASSYSGSYGYT

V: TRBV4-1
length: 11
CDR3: ASSQEFTYEQY

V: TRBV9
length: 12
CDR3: ASSVTDSNQPQH

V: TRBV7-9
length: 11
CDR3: ASSIDGAYEQY

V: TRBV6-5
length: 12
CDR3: ASSATGETGELF

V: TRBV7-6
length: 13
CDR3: ASGKRGPSGNEQF

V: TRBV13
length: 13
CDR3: ASSNMGLAGGEQY

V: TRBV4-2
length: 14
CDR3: ASSQDPGEPNTEAF

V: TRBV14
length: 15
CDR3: ASSQDLQTLVLYGYT

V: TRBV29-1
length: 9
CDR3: SVAGGLEAF

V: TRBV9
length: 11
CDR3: ASSLMVDTEAF

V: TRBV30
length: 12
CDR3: AWGGENKVDEQF